These 27 T cell receptor beta chains share one sample of origin, sequenced in a study of regulatory T cells in long-lasting Graves disease. Time point noted: newly diagnosed GD, antithyroid drugs for less than 3 months. The TCR library was made from RNA that had been extracted from PBMCs in TRIzol. Arm-PCR of CDR3 regions and iRepertoire HTBI primers were used to build TCR beta libraries. TCRdb recomputed calls from the multiplex PCR reads with MiXCR, one row per CDR3 protein. The sample lists 250,000 or so distinct CDR3 sequences; 20% were seen once. This specimen was peripheral blood mononuclear cells (PBMCs), taken at new diagnosis, from a patient treated with antithyroid drugs. The receptor source for this set is a female donor with Graves disease.

The sample holds many counts of this clonotype. V gene TRBV20-1 combines with J gene TRBJ2-7, with a possible D match to TRBD2 (5 bases). Germline loops: CDR1 DFQATT, CDR2 SNEGSKA (reference sequence). Trimming pared 1 base from V and 6 bases from J, leaving 13 bases between. The CDR3 runs to 13 residues. The chain's CDR3 is CSARVTGLGEQYF. The CDR3 region has the DNA TGCAGTGCTAGAGTAACGGGATTGGGCGAGCAGTACTTC.

This clonotype was recorded at least ten times. This chain links TRBV5-6 with TRBJ1-5; D gene unclear. Germline assignment: CDR1 SGHDT and CDR2 YYEEEE. This CDR3 is built from 13 residues. Trimming took off 0 bases at V and 5 bases at J, with 6 bases between the two ends. The CDR3 region has the DNA TGTGCCAGCAGCTTGGGCTGGTATCAGCCCCAGCATTTT. Residues: CASSLGWYQPQHF.

The J gene is TRBJ1-6, the V gene TRBV27, with D possibly TRBD1 on 5 matching bases. V was pared by 1 base and J by 9 bases, with 13 bases between. This CDR3 contains 15 residues. Germline V CDR1 and CDR2: MNHEY, SMNVEV (reference sequence). This chain's CDR3 is CASSLFVDSSSPLHF. CDR3 DNA: TGTGCCAGCAGTTTATTTGTAGACAGCAGTTCACCCCTCCACTTT.

The chain couples TRBV6-1 to TRBJ1-5, with 11 bases fitting TRBD1. The V segment lost 7 bases and the J segment 4 bases; nucleotides outside the gene matches: 12. The germline V gene encodes CDR1 MNHNS and CDR2 SASEGT. This CDR3 has 17 residues. The CDR3 is CASTSAPGQGENQPQHF. CDR3 in DNA: TGTGCCAGCACCTCCGCCCCGGGACAGGGGGAGAATCAGCCCCAGCATTTT.

This clonotype was detected only a few times. This chain uses TRBV18 with TRBJ1-3, with a tentative D call TRBD1 (5 bases). Between the trimmed V and J ends, which lost 3 bases and 2 bases, there was a span of 11 bases. CDR1 and CDR2 (germline): KGHSH, LQKENI. The CDR3 extends over 15 amino acids. This CDR3 is CASSPLQGAGNTIYF. The CDR3, as DNA: TGTGCCAGCTCACCGCTTCAGGGTGCTGGAAACACCATATATTTT. The complete variable domain, with remaining parts taken from reference TRBV18 and TRBJ1-3, reads NAGVMQNPRHLVRRRGQEARLRCSPMKGHSHVYWYRQLPEEGLKFMVYLQKENIIDESGMPKERFSAEFPKEGPSILRIQQVVRGDSAAYFCASSPLQGAGNTIYFGEGSWLTVV.

A word on this clonotype: This likely reflects a read error, since a far larger clone is one base away. Since no conserved phenylalanine or tryptophan closes the CDR3, a read error is the likely cause. V usage is TRBV6-5 and J usage is TRBJ2-5, with D perhaps being TRBD1 or TRBD2 (6 bases each). The CDR3 has 14 amino acids. Germline V gives CDR1 MNHEY, CDR2 SVGAGI. V was clipped by 4 bases and J by 4 bases, with 13 bases between them. CDR3 loop: CASSWGAPIETQYS. CDR3 nucleotide sequence: TGTGCCAGCAGTTGGGGGGCCCCTATAGAGACCCAGTACTCC.

This clonotype was counted between two and nine times. The DNA for the CDR3 is TGTGCCAGTAGTATTAGTGAGGCCGAGACCCAGTACTTC. Its protein product is CASSISEAETQYF. J is TRBJ2-5 and V is TRBV19; no clear D gene. CDR1 LNHDA and CDR2 SQIVND come from the germline V gene (reference sequence). The germline V and J ends were trimmed by 3 bases and 5 bases, with 10 bases remaining between them. This CDR3 spans 13 amino acids.

This clonotype was seen ten or more times. J is TRBJ2-3 and V is TRBV20-1; D call uncertain. This CDR3 comprises 12 residues. The V end was cut by 3 bases, the J end by 1 base, with 5 bases between. Germline V gives CDR1 DFQATT, CDR2 SNEGSKA (reference sequence). The CDR3 sequence: CSASARTDTQYF. CDR3 sequence (DNA): TGCAGTGCTAGCGCTCGCACAGATACGCAGTATTTT.

This clonotype occurred many times. V and J are TRBV6-2 or TRBV6-3 and TRBJ2-5; TRBD1 matches at 9 bases. The CDR3 length is 14 residues. Germline V gene sequence: CDR1 MNHEY, CDR2 SVGEGT. Germline trimming cut 4 bases from V and 1 base from J; bases unmatched to any gene: 1. The CDR3 nucleotides read TGTGCCAGCAGTTGGGGACAGGGCCAAGAGACCCAGTACTTC. Amino acids: CASSWGQGQETQYF.

This clonotype was observed many times. The chain carries TRBV20-1 and TRBJ1-4; 7 bases agree with TRBD1. Germline CDR1 and CDR2: DFQATT and SNEGSKA (reference sequence). V gave up 0 bases and J gave up 6 bases; unmatched junction bases: 4. This CDR3 comprises 14 residues. The CDR3 DNA reads as TGCAGTGCTAGAGATCGGACAGGAGATGAAAAACTGTTTTTT. This codes for CSARDRTGDEKLFF.

The chain joins TRBV5-1 to TRBJ1-2; TRBD1 matches 10 bases. There are 22 residues in the CDR3. Germline V gives CDR1 SGHRS, CDR2 YFSETQ. V lost 0 bases and J lost 7; bases outside the gene matches: 27. CDR3 nucleotides: TGCGCCAGCAGCTTGGGGGACCTGACAGGGGGCATTCTTCCCTACTTGGTGATTGGCTACACCTTC. Its translation: CASSLGDLTGGILPYLVIGYTF.

The V call is TRBV7-8, the J call TRBJ1-5, with D unclear. Germline V gives CDR1 SGHVS, CDR2 FQNEAQ. With 2 bases removed from V and 2 bases from J, the gap between germline ends came to 7 bases. The CDR3 consists of 14 residues. The CDR3 spells CASSLSLGNQPQHF. CDR3 in DNA: TGTGCCAGCAGCTTAAGTTTGGGCAATCAGCCCCAGCATTTT.

About this clonotype: A read error likely explains this, since a far larger clone differs by one base. This chain's CDR3 is CASSQIPGGFNSTLHF. The CDR3 DNA reads as TGTGCCAGCAGCCAAATCCCAGGGGGCTTTAATTCAACCCTCCACTTT. The chain combines TRBV6-1 with TRBJ1-6, with 8 positions matching TRBD1. Looked up from germline, CDR1 is MNHNS and CDR2 is SASEGT. This CDR3 contains 16 residues.

The table lists this clonotype with many counts. This chain uses TRBV20-1 with TRBJ2-3; D is perhaps TRBD2 (5 bases). This CDR3 spans 15 amino acids. V lost 6 bases and J 4 bases, leaving 20 bases between the germline ends. CDR1 and CDR2 from the germline V gene are DFQATT and SNEGSKA (reference sequence). The CDR3 loop reads CSANGYPGLADTQYF. The CDR3 nucleotides read TGCAGTGCAAACGGTTACCCAGGACTTGCAGATACGCAGTATTTT.

This clonotype was found many times. The chain couples TRBV7-9 to TRBJ1-3; D is ambiguous. Germline assignment: CDR1 SEHNR and CDR2 FQNEAQ (reference sequence). The CDR3 extends over 14 amino acids. V lost 0 bases, J lost 1 base, and 4 bases lay in between. This CDR3 reads CASSLAGSGNTIYF. The CDR3 region has the DNA TGTGCCAGCAGCTTAGCAGGGTCTGGAAACACCATATATTTT.

About this clonotype: One end of the junction fails to match germline, which may point to a read error. CDR3 loop: CASSQTSKNQPHHF. The CDR3 region has the DNA TGTGCCAGTAGTCAGACAAGCAAGAATCAGCCCCATCATTTT. J is TRBJ1-5 and V is TRBV19, with D uncertain. Germline values: CDR1 LNHDA, CDR2 SQIVND (reference sequence). The CDR3 loop spans 14 amino acids.

In this sample, this clonotype turned up many times. The chain uses TRBV7-6 and TRBJ1-2; 10 bases match TRBD1. This CDR3 is built from 13 residues. With V trimmed by 5 bases and J by 7 bases, 4 bases remained unmatched. Germline CDR1 SGHVS, CDR2 FNYEAQ. CDR3 sequence reads: CASSPGTGAGYTF. The CDR3 nucleotides read TGTGCCAGCAGCCCCGGGACAGGGGCTGGCTACACCTTC.

This clonotype was observed at least ten times. The chain links TRBV28 to TRBJ1-1; the D gene is possibly TRBD1 (5 bases). Trimming took off 10 bases at V and 5 bases at J, with 14 bases between the two ends. This CDR3 has 12 residues. CDR1 and CDR2 (germline): MDHEN, SYDVKM. The CDR3 is CATLAGGTEAFF. Here the CDR3 DNA reads TGTGCCACCCTAGCGGGGGGGACTGAAGCTTTCTTT.

This clonotype was counted ten times or more. The chain is built from TRBV6-9 and TRBJ2-3; a possible D gene is TRBD2 (5 bases). The CDR3 contains 13 residues. CDR1 is MNHGY and CDR2 is SVAAGI in the germline V gene. Trimming took 3 bases from V and 7 from J, leaving 11 bases between them. The CDR3 DNA reads TGTGCCAGCAGTTACTCCGGGAAACATACGCAGTATTTT. Its translation: CASSYSGKHTQYF.

This clonotype has at least ten counts. The chain has TRBV6-2 or TRBV6-3 and TRBJ2-1, with 15 nucleotides matching TRBD2. CDR1 MNHEY and CDR2 SVGEGT come from the germline V gene. CDR3 length equals 20 residues. The J segment lost 0 bases and the V segment lost 6 bases, leaving 12 bases of the junction unmatched. CDR3 coding DNA: TGTGCCAGCAGAAAGTCGGGCGGACTAGCGGGGGGGACCTCCTACAATGAGCAGTTCTTC. Its translation is CASRKSGGLAGGTSYNEQFF.

The chain couples TRBV5-6 to TRBJ2-3; TRBD2 agrees at 8 bases. V trimming: 3 bases; J trimming: 6 bases; junction bases outside the gene matches: 12. In germline, CDR1 is SGHDT, CDR2 YYEEEE. The CDR3 is 16 residues long. The DNA for the CDR3 is TGTGCCAGCAGCTCGCCGGGACTAGGGGTTGAGGATACGCAGTATTTT. Translated: CASSSPGLGVEDTQYF.

This chain uses TRBV11-3 with TRBJ2-5; 7 bases match TRBD2. The CDR3 loop spans 15 amino acids. Trimming at V came to 3 bases and at J to 2 bases, leaving 6 bases not matched to a gene. CDR1 and CDR2 from the germline V gene are SGHNT and YENEEA. CDR3 protein: CASSFSGAEQETQYF. CDR3 DNA: TGTGCCAGCAGCTTCAGCGGGGCAGAACAAGAGACCCAGTACTTC.

V gene TRBV5-4 combines with J gene TRBJ2-7, with D perhaps TRBD1 or TRBD2 (6 bases each). CDR1 SGHNT and CDR2 YYREEE come from the germline V gene (reference sequence). The CDR3 sequence is 14 residues long. Trimming stripped 0 bases from V and 5 bases from J, with 12 bases between. The CDR3 sequence is CASSLVGGRNEQYF. The CDR3 DNA follows: TGTGCCAGCAGCTTGGTTGGGGGGCGAAACGAGCAGTACTTC.

This clonotype was counted at least ten times. V usage is TRBV6-2 or TRBV6-3 and J usage is TRBJ2-3; TRBD1 matches at 7 bases. This CDR3 is 15 amino acids long. From germline, CDR1 is MNHEY and CDR2 SVGEGT. With 6 bases clipped from V and 3 bases from J, the junction kept 9 bases outside the gene matches. The CDR3: CASSFSPRGTDTQYF. CDR3 sequence (DNA): TGTGCCAGCAGCTTTTCGCCCAGGGGGACAGATACGCAGTATTTT.

The chain is built from TRBV30 and TRBJ1-4; TRBD1 matches at 9 bases. V trimming: 5 bases; J trimming: 4 bases; junction bases outside the gene matches: 2. Germline values: CDR1 GTSNPN, CDR2 SVGIG (reference sequence). The CDR3 covers 13 residues. CDR3 in amino acids: CAWATGGNEKLFF. DNA of the CDR3: TGTGCCTGGGCGACAGGGGGTAATGAAAAACTGTTTTTT.

The J gene is TRBJ2-4, the V gene TRBV20-1; 9 bases fit TRBD2. The CDR3 totals 17 residues. Per germline, CDR1 DFQATT and CDR2 SNEGSKA (reference sequence). Germline trimming cut 5 bases from V and 7 bases from J; bases unmatched to any gene: 18. CDR3 residues: CSAYPAGGAGGWNIQYF. The CDR3 nucleotides read TGCAGTGCTTACCCCGCGGGGGGAGCGGGAGGCTGGAACATTCAGTACTTC.

This clonotype has a count of ten or more. The genes are TRBV6-2 or TRBV6-3 and TRBJ2-7; TRBD1 matches at 9 bases. The V and J ends lost 10 bases and 6 bases, in that order; junction bases with no gene match: 13. Germline-derived CDR1 and CDR2 are MNHEY and SVGEGT. This CDR3 region has 14 residues. CDR3 nucleotides: TGTGCCATTAAAAAGGGACAGGGACCCTCCGAGCAGTACTTC. This translates into CAIKKGQGPSEQYF.